The entry below describes one TCR beta chain. Its antigen is currently unknown. This specimen belongs to a study of T-cell reconstitution after alpha-beta-depleted transplantation in children. Study results and caveats: T-cell counts and diversity were attributed mostly to newly produced T cells one year after transplant. About two months after transplant, alpha-beta T cells reportedly came from several hundred expanded graft clones. Where some patients showed high TCRbeta diversity at day 60, it came from recipient T cells and thymic progenitors that had survived.

Construction of the TCRbeta library involved unique molecular identifiers. A single record per CDR3 protein comes from TCRdb applying MiXCR to the PCR reads. The sample records about 420,000 distinct CDR3 sequences, about a sixth being singletons. Sequenced material: PBMCs, mostly from graft donor cells, taken 360 days after TCRalphabeta/CD19-depleted stem cell transplant. The origin of this receptor is a boy younger than two who had a stem cell transplant for Wiskott-Aldrich syndrome, so the T cells may come from the graft donor.

The chain's CDR3 is CASSQRLVGEQYF. The DNA for the CDR3 is TGTGCCAGCAGCCAACGCCTAGTAGGCGAGCAGTACTTC. The rearrangement uses TRBV14 and TRBJ2-7; D call uncertain. Trimming took off 2 bases at V and 6 bases at J, with 11 bases between the two ends. Germline loops: CDR1 SGHDN, CDR2 FVKESK. The CDR3 consists of 13 residues.